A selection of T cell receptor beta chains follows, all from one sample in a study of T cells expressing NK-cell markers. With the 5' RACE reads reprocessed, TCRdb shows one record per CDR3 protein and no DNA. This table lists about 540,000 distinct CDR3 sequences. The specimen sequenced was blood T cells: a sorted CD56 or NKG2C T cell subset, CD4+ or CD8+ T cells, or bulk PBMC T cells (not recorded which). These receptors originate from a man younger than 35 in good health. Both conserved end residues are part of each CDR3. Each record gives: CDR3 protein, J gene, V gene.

CAIQDRTSTDTQYF,TRBJ2-3,TRBV6-2/TRBV6-3
CASSLMGSGSVETQYF,TRBJ2-5,TRBV7-3
CASSLESNFPNEQFF,TRBJ2-1,TRBV5-1
CASSPDLEQFF,TRBJ2-1,TRBV18
CATSDLGDLQYF,TRBJ2-4,TRBV24-1
CASSYSMVADTQYF,TRBJ2-3,TRBV6-2/TRBV6-3
CASTRAGGPVEQFF,TRBJ2-1,TRBV12-3/TRBV12-4
CASSYRTGRNEKLFF,TRBJ1-4,TRBV7-9
CASSLDFAAAPSSYNEQFF,TRBJ2-1,TRBV7-8
CASSLQEIGTGELFF,TRBJ2-2,TRBV5-1
CSVAGTSGLSSYEQYF,TRBJ2-7,TRBV29-1
CASSLEVSGAHNEQFF,TRBJ2-1,TRBV5-5
CASSYSRTGTNEKLFF,TRBJ1-4,TRBV6-5